The following is a TCR beta chain sequence with its context. Cohorts were determined from participant-reported clinical history. V dropped 6 bases and J dropped 7 bases, with 13 bases sitting between them. This CDR3 comprises 13 residues. In germline, CDR1 is PRHDT, CDR2 FYEKMQ (reference sequence). Some clones are missing from TCRdb's copy, which holds only in-frame ones; the method was immunoSEQ multiplex PCR. The sample includes hundreds of thousands of clones, approximately 89% seen only once; the top ten take around a tenth. These data belong to a study of blood T cell repertoires in COVID-19. The sample taken for sequencing was PBMCs or T cells enriched from blood (not recorded which). This chain connects TRBV13 to TRBJ2-1; D unresolved. The clonotype comes from a woman in her 40s who had recovered from COVID-19. CDR3 sequence reads: CASSYISDNEQFF. CDR3 nucleotide sequence: TGTGCCAGCAGTTACATCTCTGATAATGAGCAGTTCTTC.